The 5 T cell receptor beta chains listed next were all sequenced from one sample in a study of cytomegalovirus exposure and HLA in healthy donors (dated by TCRdb to 2016 to 2017). The library was produced with the immunoSEQ multiplex PCR assay. For the multiplex PCR, a mixture combining 60 forward primers for TCR Vbeta segments and 13 reverse primers for TCR Jbeta segments was used. The table was pulled from immuneACCESS by TCRdb, which kept in-frame rearrangements only. Such tables lose some clones; where checked, under half of the loss comes from unresolved V genes, and the rest has no known cause. The table for this sample lists about 280,000 clones; roughly 90% of them were counted only once. Together, the top ten hold 2% to 3% of the sample. The source material was PBMCs. The source is a woman aged 18-29 years in good health and CMV-seronegative.

In DNA form, the CDR3 reads TGTGCCAGCAGTTTGGGGGGGACTGGATCCTACGAGCAGTACTTC. The encoded protein is CASSLGGTGSYEQYF. The J gene is TRBJ2-7, the V gene TRBV27, with 7 bases that match TRBD2. The CDR3 extends over 15 amino acids. Germline trimming cut 3 bases from V and 1 base from J; bases unmatched to any gene: 6. CDR1 is MNHEY and CDR2 is SMNVEV in the germline V gene (reference sequence).

This clone was detected once. The sample contains more than one DNA sequence encoding this CDR3. This chain connects TRBV6-4 to TRBJ2-2, with 8 bases lining up with TRBD2. The trim removed 2 bases at V and 2 bases at J, leaving 7 bases unmatched. Germline V gene sequence: CDR1 MRHNA, CDR2 SNTAGT. This CDR3 is built from 17 residues. The CDR3 coding sequence is TGTGCCAGCAGTGACCCTCAGCGGGGGCCCAACACCGGGGAGCTGTTTTTT. Protein: CASSDPQRGPNTGELFF.

This chain links TRBV6-6 with TRBJ2-3; D remains unclear. The ends were cut back, 5 bases at V and 3 bases at J, with 15 bases in the middle. The CDR3 covers 15 residues. CDR1 MNHNY and CDR2 SVGAGI come from the germline V gene (reference sequence). Here the CDR3 DNA reads TGTGCCAGCAGTACGTACATTCATTCTACAGATACGCAGTATTTT. Encoded protein: CASSTYIHSTDTQYF.

The chain joins TRBV6-1 to TRBJ1-6, with D perhaps matching TRBD1 (5 bases). This CDR3 region has 15 residues. The V end lost 1 base, the J end lost 6 bases, and 10 bases lay between the germline ends. Germline lookup yields CDR1 MNHNS and CDR2 SASEGT. In nucleotides, the CDR3 is TGTGCCAGCAGTGAAGTGGGGGGTCTTAATTCACCCCTCCACTTT. It codes for CASSEVGGLNSPLHF.

The chain links TRBV5-4 to TRBJ2-1; D may be TRBD1 (5 bases). The V and J ends lost 3 bases and 7 bases respectively, with 14 bases between them. Per the germline V gene, CDR1 is SGHNT and CDR2 is YYREEE (reference sequence). The CDR3 length is 14 residues. CDR3 in DNA: TGTGCCAGCAGCTCGACTCCGGCAGGGAATGAGCAGTTCTTC. This gives the protein CASSSTPAGNEQFF.